In this sample, the clone carrying this T cell receptor beta chain turned up a few times. The target antigen is unknown. This sample was taken from a study of identical twins. Study outcomes and limitations: Insertions were fewer in abundant cord blood beta clonotypes, whereas memory repertoires showed none of this pattern. Cross-sectional statistical analysis, not tracking of the same donors, underpinned the conclusions.

Healthy Caucasians, and only they, were the donors. Template switching, a step in the protocol, added a universal primer site, and cDNA carried unique molecular identifiers. TCRdb analysed the 5' RACE reads with MiXCR anew, one entry per CDR3 protein. In the table there are around 200,000 distinct CDR3 sequences, around 9.6% of which are singletons. The CDR3 is 13 amino acids. The germline V gene has CDR1 DFQATT and CDR2 SNEGSKA (reference sequence). The ends lost 6 bases at V and 2 bases at J; junction bases unmatched: 7. Sequenced input: memory (CD45RO+) T cells sorted from blood. This rearrangement joins TRBV20-1 to TRBJ2-7; the match to TRBD1 covers 7 bases. This receptor was obtained from a woman aged 18-29 years in good health. CDR3 protein: CSARTGLAYEQYF. CDR3 nucleotide sequence: TGCAGTGCGCGGACAGGCCTAGCCTACGAGCAGTACTTC.